The entry that follows covers one T cell receptor (beta chain) sequence. The data are from a study of blood T cell repertoires in COVID-19. For the study at large: Samples representing acute and convalescent COVID-19 were sourced from the United States, Italy and Spain.

Participants, about 18 to 90 years old, spanned 25 or so US areas. A COVID-19 case had been met by exposed participants during the 2 weeks before study entry. The CDR3 spans 15 residues. Germline-derived CDR1 and CDR2 are MNHEY and SVGAGI. V shed 0 bases, J shed 9 bases, and the junction held 8 bases outside the gene matches. Authors' data handling: Amplifying reference gene primers gave estimates of nucleated cell counts. Clones were sequenced by immunoSEQ multiplex PCR, and TCRdb holds only the in-frame ones, with some missing. That table supplies the V and J calls and clone size; D and trimming were determined from the DNA. The data show 360,000 or so clones, with roughly 90% seen just once and just over 1% held by the top ten.

The sequence derives from a woman in her 30s who had been exposed to COVID-19. Sequenced: PBMCs or T cells enriched from blood (not recorded which). V usage is TRBV6-5 and J usage is TRBJ2-1, with 7 positions matching TRBD1. The CDR3 protein is CASSYSDRVGAEQFF. The CDR3 coding sequence is TGTGCCAGCAGTTACTCAGACAGGGTGGGTGCTGAGCAGTTCTTC.